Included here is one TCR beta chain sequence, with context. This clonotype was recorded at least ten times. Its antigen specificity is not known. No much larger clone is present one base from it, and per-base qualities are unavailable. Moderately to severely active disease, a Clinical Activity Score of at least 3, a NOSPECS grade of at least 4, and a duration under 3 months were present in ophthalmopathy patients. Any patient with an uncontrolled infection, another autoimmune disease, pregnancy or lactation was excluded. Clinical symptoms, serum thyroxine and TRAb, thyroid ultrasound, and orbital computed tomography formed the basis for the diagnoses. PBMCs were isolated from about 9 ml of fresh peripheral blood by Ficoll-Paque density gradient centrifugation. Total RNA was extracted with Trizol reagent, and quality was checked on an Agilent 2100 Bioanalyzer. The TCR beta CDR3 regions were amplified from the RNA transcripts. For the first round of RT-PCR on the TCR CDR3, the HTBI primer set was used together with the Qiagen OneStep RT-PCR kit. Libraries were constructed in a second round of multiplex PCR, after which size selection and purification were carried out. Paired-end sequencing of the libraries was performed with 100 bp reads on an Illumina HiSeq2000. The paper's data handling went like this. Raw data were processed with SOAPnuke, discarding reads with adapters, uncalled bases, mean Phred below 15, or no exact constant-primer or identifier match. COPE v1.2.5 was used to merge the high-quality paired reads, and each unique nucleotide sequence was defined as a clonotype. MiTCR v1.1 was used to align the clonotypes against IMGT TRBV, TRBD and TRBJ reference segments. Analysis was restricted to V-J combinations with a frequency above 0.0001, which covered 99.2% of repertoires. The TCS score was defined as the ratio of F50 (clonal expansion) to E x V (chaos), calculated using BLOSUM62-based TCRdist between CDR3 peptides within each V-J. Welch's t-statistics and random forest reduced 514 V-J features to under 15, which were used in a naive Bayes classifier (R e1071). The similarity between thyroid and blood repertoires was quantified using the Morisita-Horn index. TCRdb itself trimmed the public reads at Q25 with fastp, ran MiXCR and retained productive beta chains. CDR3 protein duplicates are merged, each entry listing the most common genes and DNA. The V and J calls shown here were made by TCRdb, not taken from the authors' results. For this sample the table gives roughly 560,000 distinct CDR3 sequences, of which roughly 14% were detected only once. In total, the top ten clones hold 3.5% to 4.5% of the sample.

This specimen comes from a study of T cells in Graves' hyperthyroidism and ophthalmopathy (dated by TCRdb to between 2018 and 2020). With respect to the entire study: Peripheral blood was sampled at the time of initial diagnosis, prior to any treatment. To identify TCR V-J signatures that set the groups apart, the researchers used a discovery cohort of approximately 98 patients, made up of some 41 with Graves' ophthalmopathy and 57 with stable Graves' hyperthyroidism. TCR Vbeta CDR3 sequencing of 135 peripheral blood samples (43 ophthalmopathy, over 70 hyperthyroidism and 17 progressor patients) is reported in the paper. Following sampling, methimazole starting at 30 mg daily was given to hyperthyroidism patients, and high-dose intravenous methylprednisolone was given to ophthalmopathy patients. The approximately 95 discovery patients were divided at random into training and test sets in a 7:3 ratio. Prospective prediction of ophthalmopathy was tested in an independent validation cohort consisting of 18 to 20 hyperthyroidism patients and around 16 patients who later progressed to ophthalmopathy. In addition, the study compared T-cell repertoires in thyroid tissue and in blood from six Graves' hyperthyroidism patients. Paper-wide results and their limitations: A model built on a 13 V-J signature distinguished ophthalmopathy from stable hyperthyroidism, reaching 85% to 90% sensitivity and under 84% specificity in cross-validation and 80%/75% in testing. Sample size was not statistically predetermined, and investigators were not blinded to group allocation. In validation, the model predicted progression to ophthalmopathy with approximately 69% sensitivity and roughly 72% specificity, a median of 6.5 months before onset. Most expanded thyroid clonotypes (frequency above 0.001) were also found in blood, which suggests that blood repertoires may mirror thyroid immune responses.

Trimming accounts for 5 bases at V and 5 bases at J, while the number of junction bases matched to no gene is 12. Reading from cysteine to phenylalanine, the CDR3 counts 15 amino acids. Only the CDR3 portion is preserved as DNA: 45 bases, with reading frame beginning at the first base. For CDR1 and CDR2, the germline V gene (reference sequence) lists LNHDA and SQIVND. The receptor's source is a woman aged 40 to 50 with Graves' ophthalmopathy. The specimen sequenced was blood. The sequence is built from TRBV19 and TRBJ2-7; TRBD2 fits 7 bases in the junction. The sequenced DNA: TGTGCCAGTAGTGCCCTGGCGGGAGTCGGCAACGAGCAGTACTTC. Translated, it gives CASSALAGVGNEQYF.